This section outlines one T cell receptor beta chain sequence together with its context. Its antigen remains unidentified. Method: immunoSEQ multiplex PCR; TCRdb's copy keeps in-frame clones and lacks some. The sample shows around 50,000 clones, approximately 90% of them seen only once. The data stem from a study of OX40 agonist ivuxolimab in advanced cancers. Study overall: Patients' therapy was ivuxolimab, an antibody that acts as an agonist of OX40 (CD134).

The V gene's germline CDR1 is SGHNT and CDR2 YYREEE (reference sequence). V was pared by 4 bases and J by 4 bases, with 21 bases between. The CDR3 is 16 residues long. Study-wide findings and caveats: Antigen specificity of clonally expanded peripheral T cells was not established. Among patients with partial responses at 0.1-3.0 mg/kg, clonal expansion was among the lowest. CD8+ T cells (on average) carried more expanded clones than CD4+ T cells.

The clonotype originates from an adult with an advanced solid tumor such as melanoma, head and neck, liver or kidney cancer. Here the sequenced sample was CD4+ or CD8+ T cells sorted from blood, taken in a trial of the OX40 agonist ivuxolimab. The V call is TRBV5-4, the J call TRBJ2-7; D is undetermined. The CDR3 DNA reads TGTGCCAGCAGCCCCCGGGTGTTTTGGCGCGGTTACGAGCAGTACTTC. Its protein is CASSPRVFWRGYEQYF.